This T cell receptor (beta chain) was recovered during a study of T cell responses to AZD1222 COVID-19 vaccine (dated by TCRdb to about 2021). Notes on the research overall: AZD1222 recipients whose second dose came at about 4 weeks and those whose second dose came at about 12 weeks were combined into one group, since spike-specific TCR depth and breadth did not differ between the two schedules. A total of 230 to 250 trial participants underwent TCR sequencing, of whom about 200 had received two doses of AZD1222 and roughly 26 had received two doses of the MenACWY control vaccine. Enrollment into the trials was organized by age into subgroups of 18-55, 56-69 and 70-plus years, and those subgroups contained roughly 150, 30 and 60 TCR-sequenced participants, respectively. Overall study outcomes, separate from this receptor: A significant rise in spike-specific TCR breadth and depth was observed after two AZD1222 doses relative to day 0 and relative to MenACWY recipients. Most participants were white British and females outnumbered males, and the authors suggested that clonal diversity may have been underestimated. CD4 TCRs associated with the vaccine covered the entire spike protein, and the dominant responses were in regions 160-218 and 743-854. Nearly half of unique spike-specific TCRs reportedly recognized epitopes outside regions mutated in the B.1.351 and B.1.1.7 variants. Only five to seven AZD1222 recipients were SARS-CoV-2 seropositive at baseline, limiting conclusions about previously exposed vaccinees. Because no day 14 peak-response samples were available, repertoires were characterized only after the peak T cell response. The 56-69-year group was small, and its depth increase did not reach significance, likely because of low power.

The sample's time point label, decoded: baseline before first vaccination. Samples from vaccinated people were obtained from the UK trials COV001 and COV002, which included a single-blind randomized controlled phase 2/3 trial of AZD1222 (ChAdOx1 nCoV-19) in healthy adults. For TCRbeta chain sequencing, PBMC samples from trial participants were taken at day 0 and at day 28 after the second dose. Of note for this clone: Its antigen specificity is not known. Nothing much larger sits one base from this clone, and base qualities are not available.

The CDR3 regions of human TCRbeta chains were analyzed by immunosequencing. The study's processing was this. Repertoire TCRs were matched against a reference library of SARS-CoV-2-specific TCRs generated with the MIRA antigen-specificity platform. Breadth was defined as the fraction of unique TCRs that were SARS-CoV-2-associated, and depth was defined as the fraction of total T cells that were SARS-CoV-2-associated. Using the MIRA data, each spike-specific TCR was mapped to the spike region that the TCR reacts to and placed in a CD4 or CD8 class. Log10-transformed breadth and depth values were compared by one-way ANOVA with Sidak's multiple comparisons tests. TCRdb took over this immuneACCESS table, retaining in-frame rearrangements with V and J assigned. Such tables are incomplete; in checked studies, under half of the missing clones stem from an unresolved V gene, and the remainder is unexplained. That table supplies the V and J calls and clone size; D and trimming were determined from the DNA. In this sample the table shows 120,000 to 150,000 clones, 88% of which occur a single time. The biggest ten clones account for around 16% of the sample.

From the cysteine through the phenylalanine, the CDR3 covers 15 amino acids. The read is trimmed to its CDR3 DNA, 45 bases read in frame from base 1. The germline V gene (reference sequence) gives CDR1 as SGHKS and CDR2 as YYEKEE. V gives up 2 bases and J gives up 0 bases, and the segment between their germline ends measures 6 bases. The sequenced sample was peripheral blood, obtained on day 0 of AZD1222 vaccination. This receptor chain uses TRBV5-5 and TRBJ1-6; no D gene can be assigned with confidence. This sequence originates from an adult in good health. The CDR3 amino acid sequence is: CASSFQISYNSPLHF. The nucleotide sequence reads TGTGCCAGCAGCTTTCAGATCTCCTATAATTCACCCCTCCACTTT.